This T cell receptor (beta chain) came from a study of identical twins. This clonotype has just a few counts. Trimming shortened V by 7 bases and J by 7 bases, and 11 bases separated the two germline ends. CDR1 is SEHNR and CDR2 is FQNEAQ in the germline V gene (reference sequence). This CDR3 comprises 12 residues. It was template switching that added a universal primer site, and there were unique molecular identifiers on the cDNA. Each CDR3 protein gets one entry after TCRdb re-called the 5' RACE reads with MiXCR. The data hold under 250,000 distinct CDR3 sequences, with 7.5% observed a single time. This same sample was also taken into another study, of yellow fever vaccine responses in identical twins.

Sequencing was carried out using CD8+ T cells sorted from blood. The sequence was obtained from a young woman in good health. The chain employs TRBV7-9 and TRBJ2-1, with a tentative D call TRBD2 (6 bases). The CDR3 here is CASTEGSNEQFF. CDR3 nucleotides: TGTGCCAGCACGGAGGGTTCAAATGAGCAGTTCTTC. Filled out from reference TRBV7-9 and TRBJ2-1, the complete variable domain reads DTGVSQNPRHKITKRGQNVTFRCDPISEHNRLYWYRQTLGQGPEFLTYFQNEAQLEKSRLLSDRFSAERPKGSFSTLEIQRTEQGDSAMYLCASTEGSNEQFFGPGTRLTVL.